A selection of T cell receptor beta chains follows, all from one sample in a study of OX40 agonist ivuxolimab in advanced cancers. The data were produced by immunoSEQ multiplex PCR, yet TCRdb's version contains in-frame clones alone and is incomplete. Found here are more than 95,000 clones, approximately 94% of them singletons; the top ten hold 0.15% to 0.2%. The sequences come from CD4+ or CD8+ T cells sorted from blood, collected in a trial of the OX40 agonist ivuxolimab. These receptors were taken from an adult with an advanced solid tumor such as melanoma, head and neck, liver or kidney cancer. Both conserved end residues are part of each CDR3. Each record gives: clone size, CDR3 length, V gene, J gene, D gene, CDR3 DNA, CDR3 protein. D genes are given only for firm matches. Clone size is not always given. Where it is, it says once, few, many or a class for expanded clones.

NA	18	TRBV21-1	TRBJ1-1	NA	TGTGCCAGCAGCAAAGGGGGCGGGACAGGGAGTGTGAACACTGAAGCTTTCTTT	CASSKGGGTGSVNTEAFF
NA	15	TRBV5-1	TRBJ1-1	NA	TGCGCCAGCCGCCCCCAGGGGAGTAGGGACACTGAAGCTTTCTTT	CASRPQGSRDTEAFF
NA	15	TRBV7-2	TRBJ1-5	NA	TGTGCCAGCAGCCCGACAGTTCATAGCAATCAGCCCCAGCATTTT	CASSPTVHSNQPQHF
NA	13	TRBV19	TRBJ1-2	NA	TGTGCCAGTAGCCTGGGGGGAGTGAATGGCTACACCTTC	CASSLGGVNGYTF
NA	13	TRBV5-4	TRBJ2-1	TRBD2	TGTGCCAGCAGCTCCCGGGGGGGCTATGAGCAGTTCTTC	CASSSRGGYEQFF
NA	15	TRBV9	TRBJ2-3	NA	TGTGCCAGCAGCGCCCGGGACCACCACACAGATACGCAGTATTTT	CASSARDHHTDTQYF
NA	15	TRBV6-5	TRBJ2-7	NA	TGTGCCAGCAGTTCTGGGGGGGCGCAGGCCTACGAGCAGTACTTC	CASSSGGAQAYEQYF
NA	13	TRBV11-2	TRBJ1-2	TRBD1	TGTGCCAGCAGTGCGACAGGGATTCGAGGCTACACCTTC	CASSATGIRGYTF
NA	15	TRBV30	TRBJ2-1	TRBD2	TGTGCCTGGAGCCGACTAGCGGGGGCCTACAATGAGCAGTTCTTC	CAWSRLAGAYNEQFF
NA	20	TRBV12-5	TRBJ2-3	NA	TGTGCTAGTGGTTTGAGGTGGGTGGTCGAACGGCTGTCTAGCACAGATACGCAGTATTTT	CASGLRWVVERLSSTDTQYF
NA	15	TRBV28	TRBJ2-1	NA	TGTGCCAGCAGTTTAAGCAGGAGCTCCTACAATGAGCAGTTCTTC	CASSLSRSSYNEQFF
once	15	TRBV7-2	TRBJ2-6	TRBD1	TGTGCCAGCAGCGCTACAGGGGTGGGGGCCAACGTCCTGACTTTC	CASSATGVGANVLTF
NA	16	TRBV5-4	TRBJ2-7	TRBD2	TGTGCCAGCAGCTTGGGACTAGCGGTTAGCTCCTACGAGCAGTACTTC	CASSLGLAVSSYEQYF
NA	16	TRBV5-1	TRBJ2-5	TRBD1	TGCGCCAGCAGCTTGGGAACAGGGGGCAGGAAAGAGACCCAGTACTTC	CASSLGTGGRKETQYF
NA	17	TRBV18	TRBJ2-6	NA	TGTGCCAGCTCACCGGGGGTTTTTGTCTCTGGGGCCAACGTCCTGACTTTC	CASSPGVFVSGANVLTF
NA	13	TRBV4-3	TRBJ1-6	NA	TGCGCCAGCAGCCAACGTTCGGTAACACCCCTCCACTTT	CASSQRSVTPLHF
NA	14	TRBV30	TRBJ1-2	NA	TGTGCCTGGAGTGTCGATCGGGGTTTCTATGGCTACACCTTC	CAWSVDRGFYGYTF
NA	13	TRBV18	TRBJ1-1	NA	TGTGCCAGCTCACTACAGGGGAACACTGAAGCTTTCTTT	CASSLQGNTEAFF
NA	13	TRBV5-4	TRBJ1-1	TRBD1	TGTGCCAGCAGGTCGGACAGGTTTTCTGGGGCTTTCTTT	CASRSDRFSGAFF
once	15	TRBV6-5	TRBJ1-1	NA	TGTGCCAGCAGTTACTCGATTGAGCGGGACACTGAAGCTTTCTTT	CASSYSIERDTEAFF
NA	16	TRBV6-5	TRBJ2-5	TRBD1	TGTGCCAGCAGTTACACGGGACAGGGGGCGCGAGAGACCCAGTACTTC	CASSYTGQGARETQYF
NA	17	TRBV11-2	TRBJ1-1	TRBD1	TGTGCCAGCCGCTGGGGGCTCAGGGGGCCCTTGAACACTGAAGCTTTCTTT	CASRWGLRGPLNTEAFF
NA	13	TRBV4-3	TRBJ2-3	NA	TGCGCCAGCAGCCAACGGGGCACAGATACGCAGTATTTT	CASSQRGTDTQYF
NA	12	TRBV6-6	TRBJ1-2	NA	TGTGCCAGCAGTCGGACTAGGAGTGGCTACACCTTC	CASSRTRSGYTF
NA	13	TRBV7-2	TRBJ2-5	NA	TGTGCCAGCAGCTTAAGCAGGGAAGAGACCCAGTACTTC	CASSLSREETQYF
NA	15	TRBV5-6	TRBJ1-3	NA	TGTGCCAGCAGCTCTTCCACAGCAGTTGGAAACACCATATATTTT	CASSSSTAVGNTIYF
NA	18	TRBV4-2	TRBJ1-6	NA	TGTGCCAGCAGCCCCCGCCTCGGGGATAGCTCCTATAATTCACCCCTCCACTTT	CASSPRLGDSSYNSPLHF
NA	16	TRBV6-5	TRBJ2-6	NA	TGTGCCAGCAGTTACTCGAGTGTTCCCGGGGCCAACGTCCTGACTTTC	CASSYSSVPGANVLTF
once	15	TRBV7-2	TRBJ2-1	TRBD2	TGTGCCAGCAGCTTGACTAGCGGGGTGACTCTTGAGCAGTTCTTC	CASSLTSGVTLEQFF
NA	18	TRBV27	TRBJ1-1	NA	TGTGCCAGCAGTTTATTCTCCCAGTCTGTTTTCAGGAACACTGAAGCTTTCTTT	CASSLFSQSVFRNTEAFF
NA	15	TRBV19	TRBJ1-2	TRBD1	TGTGCCAGTAGTATAGCAACAGGGGGAGACTATGGCTACACCTTC	CASSIATGGDYGYTF
NA	12	TRBV28	TRBJ1-2	NA	TGTGCCAGCAAAGAAGGGTTCTATGGCTACACCTTC	CASKEGFYGYTF
once	15	TRBV6-6	TRBJ2-7	TRBD1	TGTGCCAGCACCCTTCGGGGACAGGGTTTGTACGAGCAGTACTTC	CASTLRGQGLYEQYF
NA	15	TRBV5-1	TRBJ1-5	TRBD1	TGCGCCAGCAGCCCAGGACAGGGCCTCGGTCAGCCCCAGCATTTT	CASSPGQGLGQPQHF
NA	16	TRBV19	TRBJ2-1	TRBD1	TGTGCCAGTAGTATTCTCCGGGACAGAAAGAGCAATGAGCAGTTCTTC	CASSILRDRKSNEQFF